This T cell receptor (beta chain) was profiled in a study of blood T cells in healthy people across ages. Study observations and caveats: A strong correlation was seen between TCR beta diversity and naive T cell percentage.

Germline V gene sequence: CDR1 LNHNV, CDR2 YYDKDF (reference sequence). After removal of 11 bases from V and 2 bases from J, the junction contained 10 bases not matched to a gene. The CDR3 totals 15 residues. Notes on this clonotype: Its target is unknown.

For the second PCR, which ran for about 6 to 11 cycles, a sample-barcoded 5' primer and a J-beta primer mix were used. Researchers report that a template-switch adaptor with 12 random nucleotides tagged each cDNA molecule. TCRdb used MiXCR to reprocess the 5' RACE reads, holding one entry per CDR3 protein. The table records around 1,500,000 distinct CDR3 sequences, about 43% of them present only once. Donors each provided 8 to 10 milliliters of peripheral blood. The V gene is TRBV15, the J gene TRBJ2-3, with 10 bases identical to TRBD2. The specimen sequenced was blood. This TCR was sampled from a woman younger than 35 in good health. CDR3 loop: CAASGLASPTDTQYF. The CDR3 nucleotides read TGTGCCGCCTCGGGACTAGCGTCCCCCACAGATACGCAGTATTTT.